This T cell receptor (beta chain) was obtained from a study of CXCR3-negative and CXCR3-positive naive CD8 T cells. Study-wide findings and caveats: Both naive subsets, CXCR3-negative and CXCR3-positive, displayed similar TRBV-TRBJ usage, unlike memory cells. Comparison of naive cells showed more hydrophobic TRB CDR3s in CXCR3-positive than in CXCR3-negative naive cells.

Naive CD8+ T cells showed a CD45RO-CCR7+CD27+CD95- phenotype. TRB cDNA was prepared as libraries by UMI-labeled 5' RACE. TCRdb reanalyzed the 5' RACE reads, giving one entry per CDR3 protein sequence and no DNA. The sample totals some 130,000 distinct CDR3 sequences; its top ten clones hold about 0.61%. Remarks on this clonotype: Its antigen is as yet unknown.

Germline V CDR1 and CDR2: MDHEN, SYDVKM. This CDR3 spans 14 amino acids. Material: naive CXCR3+ CD8+ T cells from blood. Specified subset: CD45RO-CCR7+CD27+CD95- naive CD8+ T cells expressing CXCR3 (TNR3+). This receptor was taken from a human donor in good health. Some clones in this sample may be carry-over from other donors' samples. This chain joins TRBV28 and TRBJ2-3. The CDR3 loop is CASRHGASTDTQYF.